What follows describes a single T cell receptor beta chain. The target antigen is unknown. From germline, CDR1 is SGHVS and CDR2 FNYEAQ. The CDR3 loop spans 15 amino acids. V was trimmed by 5 bases and J by 2 bases, leaving 13 bases between them. These data belong to a study of cytomegalovirus exposure and HLA in healthy donors. Study-level information: Among the roughly 400 genotyped donors, 65% to 85% were placed in the Caucasian-associated ancestry cluster.

The PCR ran on 60 Vbeta and 13 Jbeta primers. Method: immunoSEQ multiplex PCR; TCRdb's copy keeps in-frame clones and lacks some. The table has about 110,000 clones, about 76% seen once; the top ten hold roughly 6%. Notes on the study in general: Among TCR beta chains of equal frequency, HLA-associated ones were more clonally expanded in a later analysis.

Sequencing input: PBMCs. V is TRBV7-6 and J is TRBJ1-5; possible D gene TRBD1, 5 bases. This sequence originates from a woman between 45 and 60 years old in good health and CMV-seropositive. The chain's CDR3 is CASSIGGGGNQPQHF. The CDR3 region has the DNA TGTGCCAGCAGCATCGGGGGGGGAGGCAATCAGCCCCAGCATTTT.